Listed below are T cell receptor beta chains from one sample, sequenced in a study of identical twins. TCRdb re-analysed the 5' RACE reads in MiXCR, keeping a single row per CDR3 protein. Among approximately 470,000 distinct CDR3 sequences, about 14% were seen once, and the ten largest hold 0.52%. These data also formed part of another study, on yellow fever vaccine responses in identical twins.

The sample taken for sequencing was CD4+ T cells sorted from blood. The receptors were sampled from a woman under 30 in good health. The CDR3 runs from the conserved cysteine through the conserved F or W. The order of the fields is V gene, J gene, clone size, D gene, CDR3 protein, CDR3 DNA. A D gene is named only where the DNA matches it firmly. The size entry is marked missing in some rows and otherwise reads once, few, many or a size class.

TRBV28	TRBJ1-5	few	NA	CASSSLPGPTVQPQHF	TGTGCCAGCAGTTCTCTACCGGGACCCACAGTTCAGCCCCAGCATTTT
TRBV15	TRBJ2-5	many	TRBD1	CATRLPGQKQETQYF	TGTGCCACCAGGCTCCCGGGACAGAAACAAGAGACCCAGTACTTC
TRBV27	TRBJ2-3	few	NA	CASRRLSLRLTDTQYF	TGTGCCAGCCGACGACTTAGCCTTCGCCTCACAGATACGCAGTATTTT
TRBV9	TRBJ1-5	many	TRBD1	CASSAGQGSHQPQHF	TGTGCCAGCAGCGCGGGACAGGGTTCCCATCAGCCCCAGCATTTT
TRBV20-1	TRBJ2-3	NA	TRBD2	CSARRLAGATDTQYF	TGCAGTGCTAGACGACTAGCGGGGGCCACAGATACGCAGTATTTT
TRBV18	TRBJ2-5	once	NA	CASSPQRAETQYF	TGTGCCAGCTCACCCCAGCGGGCGGAGACCCAGTACTTC
TRBV12-3/TRBV12-4	TRBJ2-4	many	NA	CASSQRVSGPLVQYF	TGTGCCAGCAGTCAAAGGGTATCCGGACCCCTAGTTCAGTACTTC
TRBV28	TRBJ2-6	NA	NA	CASSFWGPAGANVLTF	TGTGCCAGCAGTTTTTGGGGGCCAGCCGGGGCCAACGTCCTGACTTTC
TRBV20-1	TRBJ2-2	NA	NA	CSARAGPSNTGELFF	TGCAGTGCTAGAGCAGGGCCCTCGAACACCGGGGAGCTGTTTTTT
TRBV5-6	TRBJ2-2	NA	NA	CASSLWADTGELFF	TGTGCCAGCAGCTTGTGGGCTGATACCGGGGAGCTGTTTTTT
TRBV7-9	TRBJ2-2	NA	TRBD1	CASSRGDRPNTGELFF	TGTGCCAGCAGCAGAGGGGACAGACCGAACACCGGGGAGCTGTTTTTT
TRBV20-1	TRBJ2-3	NA	TRBD2	CSALLGSGGATDTQYF	TGCAGTGCCCTCCTAGGGAGCGGGGGGGCCACAGATACGCAGTATTTT
TRBV29-1	TRBJ1-3	NA	NA	CSVEDLGNTIYF	TGCAGCGTTGAAGATCTGGGAAACACCATATATTTT
TRBV29-1	TRBJ2-1	few	NA	CSVGGNEQFF	TGCAGCGTTGGGGGCAATGAGCAGTTCTTC
TRBV5-1	TRBJ2-3	NA	NA	CASSSETATDTQYF	TGCGCCAGCAGCTCAGAGACAGCCACAGATACGCAGTATTTT
TRBV6-2/TRBV6-3	TRBJ2-5	NA	NA	CASSSAGETQYF	TGTGCCAGCAGTTCCGCCGGAGAGACCCAGTACTTC
TRBV2	TRBJ2-7	NA	TRBD2	CASILAGSYEQYF	TGTGCCAGCATACTAGCGGGATCCTACGAGCAGTACTTC
TRBV27	TRBJ2-2	few	TRBD2	CASRGWTGGNTGELFF	TGTGCCAGCAGAGGGTGGACGGGGGGGAACACCGGGGAGCTGTTTTTT
TRBV28	TRBJ2-7	few	NA	CASSPWDTYYEQYF	TGTGCCAGCAGTCCCTGGGACACCTACTACGAGCAGTACTTC
TRBV30	TRBJ2-7	NA	NA	CAWSALPGSYEQYF	TGTGCCTGGAGTGCCCTGCCGGGTTCCTACGAGCAGTACTTC
TRBV3-1	TRBJ2-3	NA	TRBD2	CASSPTTSDTDTQYF	TGTGCCAGCAGTCCTACGACTAGCGACACAGATACGCAGTATTTT
TRBV28	TRBJ2-7	few	TRBD2	CASKLGPGGYEQYF	TGTGCCAGCAAACTCGGTCCGGGAGGCTACGAGCAGTACTTC
TRBV10-3	TRBJ1-2	NA	NA	CAIRMTANYGYTF	TGTGCCATCAGGATGACAGCTAACTATGGCTACACCTTC
TRBV6-1	TRBJ2-1	few	NA	CASSEFRGNEQFF	TGTGCCAGCAGTGAATTCAGGGGTAATGAGCAGTTCTTC
TRBV3-1	TRBJ2-7	few	NA	CASSQDWRVFYEQYF	TGTGCCAGCAGCCAAGATTGGAGAGTATTCTACGAGCAGTACTTC
TRBV5-1	TRBJ2-1	few	NA	CASSSTSRQDNEQFF	TGCGCCAGCAGCTCCACGTCTCGCCAAGACAATGAGCAGTTCTTC
TRBV27	TRBJ2-5	NA	NA	CASSFLNVGGGETQYF	TGTGCCAGCAGTTTCCTGAATGTGGGGGGCGGAGAGACCCAGTACTTC